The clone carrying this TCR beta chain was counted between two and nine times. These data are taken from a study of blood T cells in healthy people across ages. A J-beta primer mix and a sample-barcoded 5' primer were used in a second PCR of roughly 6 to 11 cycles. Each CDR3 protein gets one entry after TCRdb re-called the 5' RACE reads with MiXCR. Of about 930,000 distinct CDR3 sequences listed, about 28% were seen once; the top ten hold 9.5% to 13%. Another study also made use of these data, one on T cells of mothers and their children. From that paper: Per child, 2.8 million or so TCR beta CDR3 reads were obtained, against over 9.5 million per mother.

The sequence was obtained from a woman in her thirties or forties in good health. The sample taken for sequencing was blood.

This CDR3 is CASSLVAFGGYTF. CDR3 sequence (DNA): TGTGCCAGCAGCCTGGTGGCGTTCGGGGGCTACACCTTC. The V and J genes are TRBV7-2 and TRBJ1-2; D gene unclear. V was cut by 5 bases and J by 8 bases, with 15 bases left in between. The CDR3 length is 13 residues. CDR1 and CDR2 (germline): SGHTA, FQGNSA.